The sequence of this TCR beta chain was determined in a study of shared clonotypes between healthy human individuals. Overall study: For every donor, three CD4 naive, three CD4 memory, two CD8 naive and one CD8 memory plates were used.

General study results and limits: Across subsets, estimated richness was generally greater for naive than for memory populations. Sampling involved blood alone; tissue repertoires likely differ.

Note on this clone: The antigen is undetermined.

Positive CCR7 selection of CD45RO-negative cells yielded the naive CD8 cells, and terminally differentiated effector memory CD45RA+ cells were excluded. This table comes from immunoSEQ multiplex PCR, and its TCRdb copy is limited to in-frame clones, with some not included. The sample includes about 2.1 million clones, roughly 95% of them seen just once. Germline V lookup: CDR1 GTSNPN, CDR2 SVGIG (reference sequence). V shed 1 base and J shed 5 bases, with 17 bases lying between them. The CDR3 covers 16 residues. Source material: naive CD8+ T cells from PBMCs. This rearrangement joins TRBV30 to TRBJ2-2; D may be TRBD2 (5 bases). The receptor comes from a man aged 18 to 30 in good health. Some clones in this sample may be carry-over from other donors' samples. Here the CDR3 reads CAWSGPTSTRTGELFF. CDR3 coding DNA: TGTGCCTGGAGTGGCCCTACATCAACTAGGACCGGGGAGCTGTTTTTT.